This TCR beta chain came from a study of T cells in women clearing cervical HPV infection. Study as a whole: Case blood was drawn when the lesion was first found; control blood after infection became undetectable. Study-level results: Combining TCR richness with V gene abundances gave around 0.83 AUC. Associations may precede or follow infection; HPV-specific or memory T cells were not isolated. CIN3+ cases had significantly higher TCR repertoire richness than controls, but evenness did not differ.

The V gene's germline CDR1 is SGHRS and CDR2 YFSETQ. The V end lost 4 bases, the J end lost 2 bases, and 7 bases lay between the germline ends. The CDR3 length is 13 residues. Data came from immunoSEQ multiplex PCR; TCRdb stores just in-frame clones and leaves some out. This sample's clone table lists under 45,000 clones. Remarks on this clone: Its antigen is not known. The CDR3 is cut off 3 residues early in the read; its end comes from the germline J gene.

The chain joins TRBV5-1 to TRBJ1-3; no clear D. The receptor was derived from a woman between 18 and 75 years old with a cervical HPV16 infection that either progressed to CIN3+ or cleared (not recorded which). Sequencing was done on a sample of blood buffy coat. The part of the CDR3 DNA that was read is TGCGCCAGCAGCCCTTCGGCTGGAAACACC. Its protein product is CASSPSAGNT. The whole CDR3 reads CASSPSAGNTIYF.